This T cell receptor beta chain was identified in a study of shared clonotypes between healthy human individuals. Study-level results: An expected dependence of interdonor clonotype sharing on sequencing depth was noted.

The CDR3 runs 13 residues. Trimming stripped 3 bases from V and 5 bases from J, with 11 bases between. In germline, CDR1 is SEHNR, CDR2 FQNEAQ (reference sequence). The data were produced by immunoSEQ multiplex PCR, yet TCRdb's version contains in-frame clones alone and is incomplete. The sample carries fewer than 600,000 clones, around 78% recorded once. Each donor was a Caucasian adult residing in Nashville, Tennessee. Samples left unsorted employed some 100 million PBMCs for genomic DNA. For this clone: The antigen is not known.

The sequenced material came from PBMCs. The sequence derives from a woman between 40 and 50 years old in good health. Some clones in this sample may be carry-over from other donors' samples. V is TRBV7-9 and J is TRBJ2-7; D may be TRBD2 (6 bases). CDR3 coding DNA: TGTGCCAGCAGCTTTCCGGGAGCCCACGAGCAGTACTTC. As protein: CASSFPGAHEQYF.